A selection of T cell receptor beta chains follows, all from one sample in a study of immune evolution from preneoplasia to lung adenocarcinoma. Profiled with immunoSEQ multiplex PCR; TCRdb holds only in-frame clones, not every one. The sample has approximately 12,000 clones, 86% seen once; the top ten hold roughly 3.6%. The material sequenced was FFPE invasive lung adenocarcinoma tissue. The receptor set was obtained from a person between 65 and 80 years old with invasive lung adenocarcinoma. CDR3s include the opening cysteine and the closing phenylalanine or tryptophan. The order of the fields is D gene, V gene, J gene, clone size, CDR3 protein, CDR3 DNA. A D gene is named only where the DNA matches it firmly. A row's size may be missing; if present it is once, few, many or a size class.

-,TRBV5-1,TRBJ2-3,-,CASSREQVGRTDTQYF,TGCGCCAGCAGCCGAGAACAGGTGGGGCGCACAGATACGCAGTATTTT
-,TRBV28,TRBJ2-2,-,CASSLRGADNTGELFF,TGTGCCAGCAGTTTACGGGGGGCCGATAACACCGGGGAGCTGTTTTTT
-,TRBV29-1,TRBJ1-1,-,CSVAWEGNTEAFF,TGCAGCGTAGCGTGGGAGGGGAACACTGAAGCTTTCTTT
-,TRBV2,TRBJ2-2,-,CASRGTGELFF,TGTGCCAGCAGGGGCACCGGGGAGCTGTTTTTT
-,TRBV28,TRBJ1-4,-,CASSSLTVPDEKLFF,TGTGCCAGCAGTTCGCTGACAGTACCCGATGAAAAACTGTTTTTT
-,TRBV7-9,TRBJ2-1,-,CASSLGLGGKSDEQFF,TGTGCCAGCAGCTTAGGACTAGGTGGGAAGTCGGATGAGCAGTTCTTC
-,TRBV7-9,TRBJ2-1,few,CASHQSAADNEQFF,TGTGCCAGCCACCAGTCGGCGGCAGACAATGAGCAGTTCTTC
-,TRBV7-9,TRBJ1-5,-,CASSKLNQPQHF,TGTGCCAGCAGCAAATTAAATCAGCCCCAGCATTTT
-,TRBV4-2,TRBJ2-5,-,CASSQTTGERETQYF,TGTGCCAGCAGCCAAACGACTGGGGAGAGAGAGACCCAGTACTTC
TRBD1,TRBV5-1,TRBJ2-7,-,CASSFGDRAYEQYF,TGCGCCAGCAGCTTTGGAGACAGGGCGTACGAGCAGTACTTC
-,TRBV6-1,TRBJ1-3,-,CASSDLWGGNTIYF,TGTGCCAGCAGTGATCTTTGGGGCGGAAACACCATATATTTT
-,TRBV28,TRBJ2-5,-,CASTEEQQGKRGTQYF,TGTGCCAGCACCGAAGAGCAACAGGGAAAACGGGGGACCCAGTACTTC
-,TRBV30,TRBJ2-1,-,CAWSFMGNEQFF,TGTGCCTGGAGCTTTATGGGCAATGAGCAGTTCTTC
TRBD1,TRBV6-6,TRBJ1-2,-,CASSSRDRGREGYTF,TGTGCCAGCAGTTCCCGGGACAGGGGGCGTGAAGGCTACACCTTC
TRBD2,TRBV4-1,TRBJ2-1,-,CASSPLAVGYNEQFF,TGCGCCAGCAGTCCTCTAGCGGTGGGCTACAATGAGCAGTTCTTC
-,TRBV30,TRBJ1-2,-,CAWSVNYGYTF,TGTGCCTGGAGTGTAAACTATGGCTACACCTTC
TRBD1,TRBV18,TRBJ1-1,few,CASSPDRGPVAFF,TGTGCCAGCTCACCGGACAGGGGGCCTGTGGCTTTCTTT
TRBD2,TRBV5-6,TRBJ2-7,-,CASEGLAGIYEQYF,TGTGCCAGTGAGGGACTAGCGGGCATCTACGAGCAGTACTTC
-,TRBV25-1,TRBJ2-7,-,CASSELSQSEQYF,TGTGCCAGCAGTGAACTTTCCCAGTCCGAGCAGTACTTC
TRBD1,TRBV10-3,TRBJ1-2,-,CAISENRGSGQALGGYTF,TGTGCCATCAGTGAGAATCGTGGGTCGGGACAGGCATTAGGAGGCTACACCTTC
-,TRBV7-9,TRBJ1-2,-,CASSFGGALYGYTF,TGTGCCAGCAGCTTTGGAGGGGCACTCTATGGCTACACCTTC
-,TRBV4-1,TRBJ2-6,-,CASSPRGGGANVLTF,TGCGCCAGCAGCCCCCGCGGTGGTGGGGCCAACGTCCTGACTTTC
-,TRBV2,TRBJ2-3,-,CATRAGPVADTQYF,TGTGCCACACGAGCGGGTCCTGTAGCAGATACGCAGTATTTT
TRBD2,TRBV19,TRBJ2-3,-,CASKAGGPKDTQYF,TGTGCCAGTAAAGCGGGAGGGCCAAAAGATACGCAGTATTTT
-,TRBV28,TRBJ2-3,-,CATLRPVSSSTDTQYF,TGTGCCACCCTACGACCGGTCTCCTCTAGCACAGATACGCAGTATTTT
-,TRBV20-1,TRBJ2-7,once,CSRSPTWEQYF,TGCAGTCGTTCACCGACTTGGGAGCAGTACTTC
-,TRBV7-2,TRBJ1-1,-,CASSFPGNMNTEAFF,TGTGCCAGCAGCTTCCCGGGGAACATGAACACTGAAGCTTTCTTT
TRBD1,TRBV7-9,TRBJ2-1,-,CASSAPVRRDRHYNEQFF,TGTGCCAGCAGCGCGCCCGTGCGCCGGGACAGGCACTACAATGAGCAGTTCTTC
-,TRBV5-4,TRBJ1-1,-,CASSLDRDTEAFF,TGTGCCAGCAGCTTGGATAGGGACACTGAAGCTTTCTTT
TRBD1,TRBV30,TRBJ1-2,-,CAWSGQGGSGYTF,TGTGCCTGGAGTGGACAGGGGGGAAGTGGCTATACCTTC
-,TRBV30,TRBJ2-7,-,CAWSVRRGARYISYEQYF,TGTGCCTGGAGTGTACGGAGGGGGGCCCGCTACATCTCCTACGAGCAGTACTTC
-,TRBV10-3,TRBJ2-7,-,CAISESVGNYEQYF,TGTGCCATCAGTGAGTCTGTGGGAAACTACGAGCAGTACTTC
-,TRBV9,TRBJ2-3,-,CASSFREGGFTDTQYF,TGTGCCAGCAGCTTCAGGGAAGGGGGGTTCACAGATACGCAGTATTTT
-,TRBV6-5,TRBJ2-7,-,CASSYRPASEQYF,TGTGCCAGCAGCTACCGACCCGCCAGCGAGCAGTACTTC
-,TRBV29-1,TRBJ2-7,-,CSVGGEMYEQYF,TGCAGCGTTGGGGGGGAGATGTACGAGCAGTACTTC
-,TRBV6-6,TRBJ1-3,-,CASSPIIGTIYF,TGTGCCAGCAGTCCAATCATAGGTACCATATATTTT
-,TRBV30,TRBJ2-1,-,CAWSVLDQRGEQFF,TGTGCCTGGAGTGTCCTGGACCAACGGGGTGAGCAGTTCTTC
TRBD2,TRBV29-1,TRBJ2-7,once,CSVEAGGPEQYF,TGCAGCGTTGAAGCGGGGGGGCCCGAGCAGTACTTC
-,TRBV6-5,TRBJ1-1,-,CASSYSTNTEAFF,TGTGCCAGCAGTTACTCGACGAACACTGAAGCTTTCTTT
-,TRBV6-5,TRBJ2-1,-,CASSLYTGTTYNEQFF,TGTGCCAGCAGTTTATATACCGGGACAACCTACAATGAGCAGTTCTTC
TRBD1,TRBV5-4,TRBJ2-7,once,CASSPRTGSSYEQYF,TGTGCCAGCAGCCCAAGGACAGGGAGCTCCTACGAGCAGTACTTC
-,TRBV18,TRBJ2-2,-,CASSLVQGNTGELFF,TGTGCCAGCTCCCTGGTACAGGGGAACACCGGGGAGCTGTTTTTT
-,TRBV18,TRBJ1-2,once,CASSPRQANYGYTF,TGTGCCAGCTCACCCCGACAGGCTAACTATGGCTACACCTTC